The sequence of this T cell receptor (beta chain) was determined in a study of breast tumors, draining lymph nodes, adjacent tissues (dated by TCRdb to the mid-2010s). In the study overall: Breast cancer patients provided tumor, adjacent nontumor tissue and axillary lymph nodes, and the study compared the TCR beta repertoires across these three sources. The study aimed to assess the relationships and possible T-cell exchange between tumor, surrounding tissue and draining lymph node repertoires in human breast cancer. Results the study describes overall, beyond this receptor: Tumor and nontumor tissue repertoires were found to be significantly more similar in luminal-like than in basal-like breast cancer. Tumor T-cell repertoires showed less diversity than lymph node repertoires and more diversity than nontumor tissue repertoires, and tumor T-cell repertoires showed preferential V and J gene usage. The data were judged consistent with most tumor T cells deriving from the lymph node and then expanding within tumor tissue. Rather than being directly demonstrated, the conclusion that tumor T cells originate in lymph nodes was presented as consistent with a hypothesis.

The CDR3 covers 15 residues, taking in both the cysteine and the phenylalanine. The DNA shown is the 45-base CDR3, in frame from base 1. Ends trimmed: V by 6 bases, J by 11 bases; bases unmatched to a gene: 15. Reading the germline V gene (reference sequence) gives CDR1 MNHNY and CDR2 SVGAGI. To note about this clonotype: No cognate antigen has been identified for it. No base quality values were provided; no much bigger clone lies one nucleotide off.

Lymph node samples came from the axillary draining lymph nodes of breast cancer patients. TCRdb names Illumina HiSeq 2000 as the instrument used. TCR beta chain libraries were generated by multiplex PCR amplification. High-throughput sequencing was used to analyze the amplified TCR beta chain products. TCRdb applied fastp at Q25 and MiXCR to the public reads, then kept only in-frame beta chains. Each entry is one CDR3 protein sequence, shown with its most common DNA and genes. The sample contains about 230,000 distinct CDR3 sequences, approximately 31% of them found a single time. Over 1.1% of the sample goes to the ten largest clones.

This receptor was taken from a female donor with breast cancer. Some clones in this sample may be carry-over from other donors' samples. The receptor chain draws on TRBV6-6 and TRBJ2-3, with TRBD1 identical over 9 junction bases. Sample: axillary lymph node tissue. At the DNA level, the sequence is TGTGCCAGCAGAAATACCGGGACAGGGATCGGTGAGCAGTATTTT. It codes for CASRNTGTGIGEQYF.